Below are 22 T cell receptor beta chains sequenced from a single sample in a study of response to subunit inactivated influenza vaccine. TCRdb re-analysed the RT-PCR reads in MiXCR, keeping a single row per CDR3 protein. The sample carries about 650,000 distinct CDR3 sequences, less than 20% recorded once. Sequencing was performed on PBMCs from blood, taken 12 days after vaccination. These receptors were collected from a man over 45 who received an inactivated influenza vaccine.

This clonotype has more than one count but fewer than ten. The chain joins TRBV29-1 to TRBJ2-3; no definite D call. The CDR3 consists of 15 residues. V was shortened by 2 bases and J by 0 bases, with 12 bases between the two germline ends. The germline CDR1 and CDR2 sequences are SQVTM and ANQGSEA. The DNA of the CDR3 is TGCAGCGTTGAAAGCTCCTTCTCTAGCACAGATACGCAGTATTTT. It translates to CSVESSFSSTDTQYF.

The chain couples TRBV14 to TRBJ2-7; weak D call: TRBD1 (5 bases). CDR1 is SGHDN and CDR2 is FVKESK in the germline V gene. V lost 4 bases to trimming and J lost 4 bases, with 17 bases between them. This CDR3 comprises 15 residues. The CDR3 nucleotides read TGTGCCAGCAGCCCCGGAAGGGGTAGGAGATACGAGCAGTACTTC. It codes for CASSPGRGRRYEQYF.

This clonotype was seen repeatedly, ten times or more. V usage is TRBV5-1 and J usage is TRBJ2-1, with TRBD1 as a possible D gene (6 bases). Deletions cut 2 bases from V and 9 bases from J, with 18 bases between. This CDR3 spans 15 amino acids. Germline V gene lookup returns CDR1 SGHRS and CDR2 YFSETQ. The DNA for the CDR3 is TGCGCCAGCAGCTTAGACCAGGGGTCGATAGGTGAGCAGTTCTTC. The encoded protein is CASSLDQGSIGEQFF.

This rearrangement joins TRBV12-3 or TRBV12-4 to TRBJ1-1; D is perhaps TRBD1 (5 bases). Trimming took off 3 bases at V and 10 bases at J, with 15 bases between the two ends. The CDR3 is 13 amino acids. CDR3 DNA: TGTGCCAGCAGTTTGTTGGGGGAACGGGGAGCTTTCTTT. It encodes CASSLLGERGAFF.

There are a few counts of this clonotype. This sequence joins TRBV7-6 and TRBJ2-3; perhaps TRBD1 as D (6 bases). V was clipped by 2 bases and J by 2 bases, with 14 bases between them. In germline, CDR1 is SGHVS, CDR2 FNYEAQ. The CDR3 is 16 residues long. CDR3 nucleotides: TGTGCCAGCAGCTTACGAAAGGACAGACCCACAGATACGCAGTATTTT. Residues: CASSLRKDRPTDTQYF.

This clonotype was counted between two and nine times. CDR3 loop: CSANEPGLPNIQYF. CDR3 coding DNA: TGCAGTGCTAACGAACCGGGACTACCAAACATTCAGTACTTC. The chain combines TRBV20-1 with TRBJ2-4; 7 positions agree with TRBD2. The J segment lost 6 bases and the V segment lost 4 bases, leaving 9 bases of the junction unmatched. This CDR3 region has 14 residues. CDR1 and CDR2 (germline): DFQATT, SNEGSKA (reference sequence).

The chain joins TRBV7-9 to TRBJ2-1; no definite D call. Deletions cut 7 bases from V and 6 bases from J, with 13 bases between. The CDR3 is 13 residues long. CDR1 is SEHNR, CDR2 FQNEAQ, per germline (reference sequence). The CDR3 sequence is CASTPTAINEQFF. As DNA, the CDR3 is TGTGCCAGCACCCCCACGGCCATCAATGAGCAGTTCTTC.

The J gene is TRBJ1-2, the V gene TRBV5-5; a weak D match, TRBD1 (5 bases). This CDR3 has 13 residues. CDR1 is SGHKS, CDR2 YYEKEE, per germline (reference sequence). Trimming shortened V by 0 bases and J by 7 bases, and 10 bases separated the two germline ends. As DNA, the CDR3 is TGTGCCAGCAGCTTGGGACAGATTGCTGGCTACACCTTC. This gives the protein CASSLGQIAGYTF.

This clonotype showed up just a few times. The CDR3 spells CASSLSGQGGGNTIYF. CDR3 bases: TGTGCCAGCAGTCTCTCGGGACAGGGAGGAGGAAACACCATATATTTT. The J gene is TRBJ1-3, the V gene TRBV28; 9 bases map to TRBD1. V trimming: 5 bases; J trimming: 4 bases; junction bases outside the gene matches: 9. The CDR3 spans 16 residues. Germline CDR1 reads MDHEN; CDR2 reads SYDVKM.

The chain recombines TRBV7-2 with TRBJ2-4; a possible D gene is TRBD2 (5 bases). This CDR3 comprises 14 residues. The germline CDR1 and CDR2 sequences are SGHTA and FQGNSA. V lost 5 bases, J lost 5 bases, and 13 bases lay in between. CDR3 DNA sequence: TGTGCCAGCAGCCCAAGCGGAACTGAAAACATTCAGTACTTC. This translates into CASSPSGTENIQYF.

This clonotype was recorded at least ten times. CDR3 sequence: CASSLEGTGNTEAFF. CDR3 nucleotide sequence: TGTGCCAGCAGCTTGGAAGGGACAGGGAACACTGAAGCTTTCTTT. J is TRBJ1-1 and V is TRBV5-4; 8 nucleotides line up with TRBD1. Germline assignment: CDR1 SGHNT and CDR2 YYREEE (reference sequence). The CDR3 totals 15 residues. Trimming took 0 bases from V and 1 from J; bases not matched to a gene: 2.

This clonotype was seen only a few times. This chain connects TRBV11-2 to TRBJ2-3, with D possibly TRBD2 on 6 matching bases. This CDR3 spans 15 amino acids. Trimming pared 1 base from V and 2 bases from J, leaving 10 bases between. The V gene's germline CDR1 is SGHAT and CDR2 FQNNGV. The CDR3 bases are TGTGCCAGCAGCTTAGCGGGGGTTCTCACAGATACGCAGTATTTT. Its protein product is CASSLAGVLTDTQYF.

This rearrangement joins TRBV5-1 to TRBJ2-2, with 7 bases that match TRBD1. The junction had 6 bases not matched to a gene; V was cut back by 4 bases and J by 0 bases. The CDR3 contains 16 residues. Germline V gene lookup returns CDR1 SGHRS and CDR2 YFSETQ. CDR3 nucleotide sequence: TGCGCCAGCAGCCTGGTGGGACAGCCGAACACCGGGGAGCTGTTTTTT. As protein: CASSLVGQPNTGELFF.

This clonotype was counted many times. The chain has TRBV12-3 or TRBV12-4 and TRBJ1-2; D is perhaps TRBD1 (5 bases). There are 14 residues in the CDR3. Trimming took 2 bases from V and 4 from J, leaving 11 bases between them. The CDR3 region has the DNA TGTGCCAGCAGTTTACAGGGCGGGTTCTATGGCTACACCTTC. Protein sequence: CASSLQGGFYGYTF.

The rearrangement uses TRBV7-9 and TRBJ2-2, with no clear D. V lost 7 bases to trimming and J lost 6 bases, with 9 bases between them. Germline V gene lookup returns CDR1 SEHNR and CDR2 FQNEAQ (reference sequence). The CDR3 loop spans 12 amino acids. The CDR3 region is CASTTDPGELFF. DNA for the CDR3: TGTGCCAGCACCACTGACCCCGGGGAGCTGTTTTTT. Supplemented by reference TRBV7-9 and TRBJ2-2, the full variable domain reads DTGVSQNPRHKITKRGQNVTFRCDPISEHNRLYWYRQTLGQGPEFLTYFQNEAQLEKSRLLSDRFSAERPKGSFSTLEIQRTEQGDSAMYLCASTTDPGELFFGEGSRLTVL.

This clonotype occurred many times. The chain employs TRBV28 and TRBJ2-2; tentative D call: TRBD1 (5 bases). CDR1 is MDHEN and CDR2 is SYDVKM in the germline V gene. Trimming removed 3 bases at V and 5 bases at J, with 13 bases between. CDR3 size: 15 residues. CDR3 amino acids: CASSFLKGLTGELFF. CDR3 nucleotides: TGTGCCAGCAGTTTTCTAAAGGGGCTTACCGGGGAGCTGTTTTTT.

The sample holds many counts of this clonotype. This sequence joins TRBV27 and TRBJ2-3, with 10 bases that match TRBD2. V lost 4 bases, J lost 7 bases, and 8 bases stayed unmatched. There are 15 residues in the CDR3. Germline V CDR1 and CDR2: MNHEY, SMNVEV (reference sequence). Written as DNA, the CDR3 is TGTGCCAGCAGTTCACTAGCGGGAAGGACCAATACGCAGTATTTT. This translates into CASSSLAGRTNTQYF.

The rearrangement uses TRBV20-1 and TRBJ1-5; D possibly corresponds to TRBD1 (5 bases). Germline CDR1 and CDR2: DFQATT and SNEGSKA (reference sequence). CDR3 length equals 14 residues. Trimming left V 2 bases short and J 3 bases short, with 11 bases between. The CDR3 protein is CSARIGGANQPQHF. For the CDR3, the DNA is TGCAGTGCTAGAATAGGTGGGGCCAATCAGCCCCAGCATTTT.

The chain recombines TRBV5-6 with TRBJ2-2; a weak D match, TRBD2 (5 bases). The CDR3 is 14 amino acids. Trimming stripped 4 bases from V and 1 base from J, with 8 bases between. Germline CDR1 is SGHDT and CDR2 is YYEEEE. DNA of the CDR3: TGTGCCAGCAGCCCGGACTGGAACACCGGGGAGCTGTTTTTT. It encodes CASSPDWNTGELFF.

V usage is TRBV20-1 and J usage is TRBJ2-7; D is possibly TRBD1 (6 bases). Looked up from germline, CDR1 is DFQATT and CDR2 is SNEGSKA (reference sequence). Trimming pared 3 bases from V and 2 bases from J, leaving 14 bases between. This CDR3 comprises 14 residues. The CDR3 is CSARLGGWTYEQYF. In nucleotides, the CDR3 is TGCAGTGCTAGGTTAGGGGGATGGACCTACGAGCAGTACTTC.

This chain joins TRBV7-2 and TRBJ1-4, with D perhaps matching TRBD1 (5 bases). V was clipped by 5 bases and J by 2 bases, with 15 bases between them. The CDR3 runs 16 residues. Germline-derived CDR1 and CDR2 are SGHTA and FQGNSA. The CDR3 DNA reads as TGTGCCAGCAGCCGCCTGATTGGGGGGACTAATGAAAAACTGTTTTTT. Protein product: CASSRLIGGTNEKLFF.

The chain has TRBV20-1 and TRBJ2-7; 11 bases are a match to TRBD2. The junction had 6 bases not matched to a gene; V was cut back by 5 bases and J by 3 bases. This CDR3 spans 14 amino acids. Germline loops: CDR1 DFQATT, CDR2 SNEGSKA (reference sequence). The CDR3 is CSADRGLADYEQYF. CDR3 nucleotides: TGCAGTGCTGACAGGGGACTAGCGGACTACGAGCAGTACTTC.